These T cell receptor beta chains were read from a single sample in a study of OX40 agonist ivuxolimab in advanced cancers. Profiled with immunoSEQ multiplex PCR; TCRdb holds only in-frame clones, not every one. The sample lists 55,000 to 65,000 clones, about 90% occurring once. The sample in question was CD4+ or CD8+ T cells sorted from blood, obtained in a trial of the OX40 agonist ivuxolimab. The receptors come from an adult with an advanced solid tumor such as melanoma, head and neck, liver or kidney cancer. Each CDR3 is given with its conserved first and last residue. The order of the fields is D gene, V gene, J gene, clone size, CDR3 DNA, CDR3 protein. A D gene is named only where the DNA matches it firmly. Expanded clones get a size class; other rows say once, few or many, or leave the size out.

d_call: -
v_call: TRBV6-5
j_call: TRBJ1-2
clone_size: -
cdr3_nt: TGTGCCAGCAGTCAACAGCGACGATATGGCTACACCTTC
cdr3_aa: CASSQQRRYGYTF

d_call: -
v_call: TRBV27
j_call: TRBJ2-3
clone_size: -
cdr3_nt: TGTGCCAGCAGTTTGGTGGGGAGTGGAGATACGCAGTATTTT
cdr3_aa: CASSLVGSGDTQYF

d_call: -
v_call: TRBV7-9
j_call: TRBJ1-1
clone_size: -
cdr3_nt: TGTGCCAGCAGCTTAGCGCCGAGTACCACTGAAGCTTTCTTT
cdr3_aa: CASSLAPSTTEAFF

d_call: -
v_call: TRBV18
j_call: TRBJ2-1
clone_size: -
cdr3_nt: TGTGCCAGCTCACCACCGATCGTTTCGGGTGATGAGCAGTTCTTC
cdr3_aa: CASSPPIVSGDEQFF

d_call: -
v_call: TRBV5-6
j_call: TRBJ1-3
clone_size: -
cdr3_nt: TGTGCCAGCGCCAATTGGGGATACTCTGGAAACACCATATATTTT
cdr3_aa: CASANWGYSGNTIYF

d_call: -
v_call: TRBV9
j_call: TRBJ1-2
clone_size: -
cdr3_nt: TGTGCCAGCAGCGCCCAAAGATCTAACTATGGCTACACCTTC
cdr3_aa: CASSAQRSNYGYTF

d_call: TRBD1
v_call: TRBV9
j_call: TRBJ1-2
clone_size: -
cdr3_nt: TGTGCCAGCAGCTCTTCCACAGGGGGAAATGGCTACACCTTC
cdr3_aa: CASSSSTGGNGYTF

d_call: TRBD1
v_call: TRBV2
j_call: TRBJ2-7
clone_size: -
cdr3_nt: TGTGCCATCGGGACAGGGAGCTCCTACGAGCAGTACTTC
cdr3_aa: CAIGTGSSYEQYF

d_call: TRBD1
v_call: TRBV10-2
j_call: TRBJ1-1
clone_size: -
cdr3_nt: TGCGCCAGCAGCGACCCCGGACAGGGAACAACTGAAGCTTTCTTT
cdr3_aa: CASSDPGQGTTEAFF

d_call: -
v_call: TRBV28
j_call: TRBJ1-6
clone_size: -
cdr3_nt: TGTGCCAGCAGTTTCAACTGGGGCAATTCACCCCTCCACTTT
cdr3_aa: CASSFNWGNSPLHF

d_call: -
v_call: TRBV10-3
j_call: TRBJ1-5
clone_size: -
cdr3_nt: TGTGCCATCAGTGAACTCGGGAGGGATAGCAATCAGCCCCAGCATTTT
cdr3_aa: CAISELGRDSNQPQHF

d_call: TRBD1
v_call: TRBV9
j_call: TRBJ1-1
clone_size: once
cdr3_nt: TGTGCCAGCAGCGTAGATGGGGACAGAGAAGCTTTCTTT
cdr3_aa: CASSVDGDREAFF

d_call: -
v_call: TRBV20-1
j_call: TRBJ2-2
clone_size: -
cdr3_nt: TGCAGTGCTAGAGATTTCGGGGAGCTGTTTTTT
cdr3_aa: CSARDFGELFF

d_call: TRBD1
v_call: TRBV6-1
j_call: TRBJ2-3
clone_size: once
cdr3_nt: TGTGCCAGCGGAGGACAGGGGGATAACGCAGATACGCAGTATTTT
cdr3_aa: CASGGQGDNADTQYF

d_call: TRBD2
v_call: TRBV30
j_call: TRBJ2-4
clone_size: -
cdr3_nt: TGTGCCTGGAGTTTGACGGGAGGGCCGAACATTCAGTACTTC
cdr3_aa: CAWSLTGGPNIQYF

d_call: -
v_call: TRBV6-6
j_call: TRBJ1-2
clone_size: -
cdr3_nt: TGTGCCAGCAGCTCAACAGGGAACGGCTACACCTTC
cdr3_aa: CASSSTGNGYTF

d_call: -
v_call: TRBV30
j_call: TRBJ1-1
clone_size: -
cdr3_nt: TGTGCCTGGGGTTTGGCTGAAGCTTTCTTT
cdr3_aa: CAWGLAEAFF

d_call: -
v_call: TRBV11-2
j_call: TRBJ2-3
clone_size: -
cdr3_nt: TGTGCCAGCAGCCTAACGGTCACAGATACGCAGTATTTT
cdr3_aa: CASSLTVTDTQYF

d_call: -
v_call: TRBV6-5
j_call: TRBJ1-6
clone_size: -
cdr3_nt: TGTGCCAGCAGCGGCCCCGGGGATTCACCCCTCCACTTT
cdr3_aa: CASSGPGDSPLHF

d_call: -
v_call: TRBV11-2
j_call: TRBJ2-1
clone_size: -
cdr3_nt: TGTGCCAGCAGCCAGGGAGTGACGGACAGTGGGAATGAGCAGTTCTTC
cdr3_aa: CASSQGVTDSGNEQFF

d_call: -
v_call: TRBV29-1
j_call: TRBJ2-2
clone_size: -
cdr3_nt: TGCAGCGTTCCCAGGGCGAACACCGGGGAGCTGTTTTTT
cdr3_aa: CSVPRANTGELFF

d_call: -
v_call: TRBV6-5
j_call: TRBJ2-7
clone_size: -
cdr3_nt: TGTGCCAGCAGTTTCTTAGACGAGCAGTACTTC
cdr3_aa: CASSFLDEQYF

d_call: TRBD1
v_call: TRBV29-1
j_call: TRBJ2-5
clone_size: -
cdr3_nt: TGCAGCGTTGCGGGACAGGTAGAGACCCAGTACTTC
cdr3_aa: CSVAGQVETQYF

d_call: TRBD1
v_call: TRBV11-1
j_call: TRBJ1-6
clone_size: -
cdr3_nt: TGTGCCAGCAGCTTTACAGGGGGCTATTCACCCCTCCACTTT
cdr3_aa: CASSFTGGYSPLHF

d_call: -
v_call: TRBV30
j_call: TRBJ1-1
clone_size: once
cdr3_nt: TGTGCCTGGAAGCTCGGTCAGGGGATTGCTGAAGCTTTCTTT
cdr3_aa: CAWKLGQGIAEAFF

d_call: TRBD1
v_call: TRBV4-2
j_call: TRBJ1-6
clone_size: -
cdr3_nt: TGTGCCAGCAGCCAAGGGACAGGATATAATTCACCCCTCCACTTT
cdr3_aa: CASSQGTGYNSPLHF

d_call: -
v_call: TRBV2
j_call: TRBJ1-1
clone_size: -
cdr3_nt: TGTGCCAGCAGGCTTATAAGCACTGAAGCTTTCTTT
cdr3_aa: CASRLISTEAFF

d_call: TRBD2
v_call: TRBV4-2
j_call: TRBJ2-3
clone_size: once
cdr3_nt: TGTGCCAGCAGCCAGCTAAGCGGGGGGGCCGAGGATACGCAGTATTTT
cdr3_aa: CASSQLSGGAEDTQYF

d_call: -
v_call: TRBV4-1
j_call: TRBJ2-5
clone_size: -
cdr3_nt: TGCGCCAGCAGCCAACGGATGGGCAAGGTGACCCAGTACTTC
cdr3_aa: CASSQRMGKVTQYF

d_call: -
v_call: TRBV14
j_call: TRBJ1-3
clone_size: -
cdr3_nt: TGTGCCAGCAGCCAAAGACAGTCTGGAAACACCATATATTTT
cdr3_aa: CASSQRQSGNTIYF

d_call: TRBD1
v_call: TRBV30
j_call: TRBJ2-2
clone_size: -
cdr3_nt: TGTGCCTGGAGTGACCGACAGGGGAGGTACACCGGGGAGCTGTTTTTT
cdr3_aa: CAWSDRQGRYTGELFF

d_call: -
v_call: TRBV15
j_call: TRBJ1-2
clone_size: -
cdr3_nt: TGTGCCACCAGCAGAGGGACAGACTATGGCTACACCTTC
cdr3_aa: CATSRGTDYGYTF

d_call: -
v_call: TRBV19
j_call: TRBJ2-3
clone_size: -
cdr3_nt: TGTGCCAGTGGGAAAGATACGCAGTATTTT
cdr3_aa: CASGKDTQYF

d_call: TRBD2
v_call: TRBV9
j_call: TRBJ2-1
clone_size: -
cdr3_nt: TGTGCCAGCTCCCAGGGTGGGGGGGCCTACAATGAGCAGTTCTTC
cdr3_aa: CASSQGGGAYNEQFF

d_call: -
v_call: TRBV7-9
j_call: TRBJ1-5
clone_size: -
cdr3_nt: TGTGCCAGCAGCAATACTGGGCAGCCCCAGCATTTT
cdr3_aa: CASSNTGQPQHF

d_call: -
v_call: TRBV25-1
j_call: TRBJ2-2
clone_size: -
cdr3_nt: TGTGCCGTAAGGGCCGCCGGGGAGCTGTTTTTT
cdr3_aa: CAVRAAGELFF

d_call: -
v_call: TRBV13
j_call: TRBJ2-3
clone_size: -
cdr3_nt: TGTGCCAGCAGCTTAGGAGGTGGTACAGATACGCAGTATTTT
cdr3_aa: CASSLGGGTDTQYF

d_call: TRBD1
v_call: TRBV6-5
j_call: TRBJ1-2
clone_size: -
cdr3_nt: TGTGCCAGCAGGTGGCAGGGGGCTAACTCGGTCTACACCTTC
cdr3_aa: CASRWQGANSVYTF

d_call: -
v_call: TRBV5-4
j_call: TRBJ2-5
clone_size: -
cdr3_nt: TGTGCCAGCAGCTTGTTTGAGACCCAGTACTTC
cdr3_aa: CASSLFETQYF

d_call: TRBD1
v_call: TRBV19
j_call: TRBJ2-3
clone_size: -
cdr3_nt: TGTGCCAGTAGTTTTTTTGGGACAGGAGATGATACGCAGTATTTT
cdr3_aa: CASSFFGTGDDTQYF

d_call: -
v_call: TRBV11-2
j_call: TRBJ2-1
clone_size: -
cdr3_nt: TGTGCCAGCAGCTTAGATCTAGGAGGACGCTACAATGAGCAGTTCTTC
cdr3_aa: CASSLDLGGRYNEQFF

d_call: -
v_call: TRBV7-9
j_call: TRBJ1-2
clone_size: -
cdr3_nt: TGTGCCAGCAGCACGGGCCCTACTAACTATGGCTACACCTTC
cdr3_aa: CASSTGPTNYGYTF

d_call: TRBD1
v_call: TRBV10-3
j_call: TRBJ2-1
clone_size: -
cdr3_nt: TGTGCCATCAGTGAGTCGGGACAGGGTGCCCGGGACAATGAGCAGTTCTTC
cdr3_aa: CAISESGQGARDNEQFF

d_call: TRBD1
v_call: TRBV25-1
j_call: TRBJ1-5
clone_size: -
cdr3_nt: TGTGCCAGCAGTGGGACAGGGCTAGCGGCCCAGCATTTT
cdr3_aa: CASSGTGLAAQHF

d_call: -
v_call: TRBV19
j_call: TRBJ1-1
clone_size: -
cdr3_nt: TGTGCCAGTAGTATAGGCGTCGCGGGCACTGAAGCTTTCTTT
cdr3_aa: CASSIGVAGTEAFF

d_call: -
v_call: TRBV30
j_call: TRBJ1-1
clone_size: once
cdr3_nt: TGTGCCGGGCTGGGCAGGTTGAACACTGAAGCTTTCTTT
cdr3_aa: CAGLGRLNTEAFF

d_call: -
v_call: TRBV30
j_call: TRBJ1-1
clone_size: -
cdr3_nt: TGTGCCTGGAGTGTACTGGCGAACACTGAAGCTTTCTTT
cdr3_aa: CAWSVLANTEAFF

d_call: -
v_call: TRBV4-3
j_call: TRBJ1-3
clone_size: -
cdr3_nt: TGCGCCAGCAGCCAAGATCTGACCTTCTCTGGAAACACCATATATTTT
cdr3_aa: CASSQDLTFSGNTIYF